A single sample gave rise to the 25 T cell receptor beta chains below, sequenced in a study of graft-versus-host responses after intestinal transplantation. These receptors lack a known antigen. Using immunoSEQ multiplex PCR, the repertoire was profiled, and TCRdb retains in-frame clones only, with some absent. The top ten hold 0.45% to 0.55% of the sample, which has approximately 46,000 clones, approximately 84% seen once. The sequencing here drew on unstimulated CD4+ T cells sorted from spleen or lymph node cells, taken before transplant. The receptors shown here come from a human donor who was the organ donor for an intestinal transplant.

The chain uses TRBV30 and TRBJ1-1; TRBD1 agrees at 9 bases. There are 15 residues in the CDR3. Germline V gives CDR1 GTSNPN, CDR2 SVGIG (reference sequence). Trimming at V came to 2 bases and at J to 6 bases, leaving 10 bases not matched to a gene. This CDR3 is CAWSPPRDRAPEAFF. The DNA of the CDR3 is TGTGCCTGGAGTCCCCCCCGGGACAGGGCCCCTGAAGCTTTCTTT.

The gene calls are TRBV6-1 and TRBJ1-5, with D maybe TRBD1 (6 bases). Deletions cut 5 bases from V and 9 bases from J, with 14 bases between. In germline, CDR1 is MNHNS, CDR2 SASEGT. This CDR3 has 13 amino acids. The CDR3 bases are TGTGCCAGCAGTTGGGACACCCAAGGGCCCCAGCATTTT. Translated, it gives CASSWDTQGPQHF.

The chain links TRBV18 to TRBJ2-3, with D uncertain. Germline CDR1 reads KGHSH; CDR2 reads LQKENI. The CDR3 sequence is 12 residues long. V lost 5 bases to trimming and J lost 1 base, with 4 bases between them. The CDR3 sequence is CASSGGTDTQYF. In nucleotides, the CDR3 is TGTGCCAGCTCAGGGGGCACAGATACGCAGTATTTT.

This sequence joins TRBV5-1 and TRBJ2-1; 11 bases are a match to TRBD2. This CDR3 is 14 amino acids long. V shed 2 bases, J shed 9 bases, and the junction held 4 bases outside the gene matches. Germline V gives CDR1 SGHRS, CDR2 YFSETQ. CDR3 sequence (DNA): TGCGCCAGCAGCTTACTAGCGGGGGAAGGTGAGCAGTTCTTC. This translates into CASSLLAGEGEQFF.

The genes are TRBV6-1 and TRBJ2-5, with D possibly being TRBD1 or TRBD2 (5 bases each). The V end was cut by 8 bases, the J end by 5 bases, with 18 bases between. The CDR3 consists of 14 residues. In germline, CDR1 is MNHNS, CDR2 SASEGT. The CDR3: CASGDRWSRETQYF. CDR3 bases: TGTGCCAGCGGGGACCGGTGGAGTAGGGAGACCCAGTACTTC.

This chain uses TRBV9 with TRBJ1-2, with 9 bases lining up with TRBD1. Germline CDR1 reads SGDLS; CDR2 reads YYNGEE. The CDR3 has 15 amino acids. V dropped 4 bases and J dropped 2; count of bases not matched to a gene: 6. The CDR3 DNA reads TGTGCCAGCAGCTTTACCGGGACAGGGAACTATGGCTACACCTTC. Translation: CASSFTGTGNYGYTF.

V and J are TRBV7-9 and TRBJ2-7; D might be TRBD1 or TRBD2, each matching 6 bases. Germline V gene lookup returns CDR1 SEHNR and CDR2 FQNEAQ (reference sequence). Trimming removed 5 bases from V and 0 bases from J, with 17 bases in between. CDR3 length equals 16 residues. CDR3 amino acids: CASSKAPGASSYEQYF. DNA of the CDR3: TGTGCCAGCAGCAAGGCGCCGGGGGCAAGCTCCTACGAGCAGTACTTC.

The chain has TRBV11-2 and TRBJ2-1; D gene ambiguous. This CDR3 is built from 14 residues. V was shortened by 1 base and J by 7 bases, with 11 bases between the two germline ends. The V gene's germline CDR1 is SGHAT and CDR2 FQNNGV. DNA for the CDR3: TGTGCCAGCAGCTTAGCCCTACTGGCAAATGAGCAGTTCTTC. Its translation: CASSLALLANEQFF.

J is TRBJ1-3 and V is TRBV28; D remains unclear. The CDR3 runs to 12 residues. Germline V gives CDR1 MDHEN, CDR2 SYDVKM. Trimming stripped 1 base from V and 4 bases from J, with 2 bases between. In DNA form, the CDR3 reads TGTGCCAGCAGTTTATCGGGAAACACCATATATTTT. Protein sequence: CASSLSGNTIYF.

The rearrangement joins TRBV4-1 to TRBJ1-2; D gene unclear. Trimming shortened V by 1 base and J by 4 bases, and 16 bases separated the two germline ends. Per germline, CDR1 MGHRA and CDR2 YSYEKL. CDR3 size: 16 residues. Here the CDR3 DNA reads TGCGCCAGCAGCCAAGTAGCTTTGACCTGGGGCTATGGCTACACCTTC. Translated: CASSQVALTWGYGYTF.

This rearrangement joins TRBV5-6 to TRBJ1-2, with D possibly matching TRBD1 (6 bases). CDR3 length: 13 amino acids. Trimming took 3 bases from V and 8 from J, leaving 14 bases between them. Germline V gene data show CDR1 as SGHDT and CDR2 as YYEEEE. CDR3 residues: CASSSYRDEGYTF. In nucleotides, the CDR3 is TGTGCCAGCAGCTCCTACAGGGACGAGGGCTACACCTTC. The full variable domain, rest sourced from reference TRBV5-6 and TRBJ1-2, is DAGVTQSPTHLIKTRGQQVTLRCSPKSGHDTVSWYQQALGQGPQFIFQYYEEEERQRGNFPDRFSGHQFPNYSSELNVNALLLGDSALYLCASSSYRDEGYTFGSGTRLTVV.

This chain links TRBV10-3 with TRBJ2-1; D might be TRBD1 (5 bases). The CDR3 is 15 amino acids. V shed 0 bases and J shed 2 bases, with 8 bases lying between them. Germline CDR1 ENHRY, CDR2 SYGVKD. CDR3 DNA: TGTGCCATCAGTGAGTCGAGGACAACCTACAATGAGCAGTTCTTC. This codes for CAISESRTTYNEQFF.

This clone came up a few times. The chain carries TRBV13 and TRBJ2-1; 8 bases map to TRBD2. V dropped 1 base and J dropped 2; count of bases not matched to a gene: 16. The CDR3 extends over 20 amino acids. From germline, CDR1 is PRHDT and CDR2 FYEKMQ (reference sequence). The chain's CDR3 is CASSLVPSGRGDWTYNEQFF. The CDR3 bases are TGTGCCAGCAGCTTAGTCCCTAGCGGGCGGGGGGACTGGACCTACAATGAGCAGTTCTTC.

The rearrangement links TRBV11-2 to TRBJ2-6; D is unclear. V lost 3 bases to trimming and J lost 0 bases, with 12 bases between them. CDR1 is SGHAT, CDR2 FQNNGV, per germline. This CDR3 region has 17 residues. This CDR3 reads CASSFGPTRSGANVLTF. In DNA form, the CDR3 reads TGTGCCAGCAGCTTCGGACCTACCCGCTCTGGGGCCAACGTCCTGACTTTC.

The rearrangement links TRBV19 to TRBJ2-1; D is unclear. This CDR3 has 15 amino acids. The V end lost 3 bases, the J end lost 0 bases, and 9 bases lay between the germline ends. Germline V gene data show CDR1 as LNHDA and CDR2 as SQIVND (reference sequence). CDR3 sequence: CASSIWASSYNEQFF. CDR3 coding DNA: TGTGCCAGTAGTATCTGGGCGAGCTCCTACAATGAGCAGTTCTTC.

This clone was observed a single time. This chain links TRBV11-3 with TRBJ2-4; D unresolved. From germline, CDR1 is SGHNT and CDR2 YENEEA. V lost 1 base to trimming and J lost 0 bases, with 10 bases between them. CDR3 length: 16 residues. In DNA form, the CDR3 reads TGTGCCAGCAGCTTAGGTCAAGGTAGAGCCAAAAACATTCAGTACTTC. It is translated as CASSLGQGRAKNIQYF. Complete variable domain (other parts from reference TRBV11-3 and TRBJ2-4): EAGVVQSPRYKIIEKKQPVAFWCNPISGHNTLYWYLQNLGQGPELLIRYENEEAVDDSQLPKDRFSAERLKGVDSTLKIQPAELGDSAVYLCASSLGQGRAKNIQYFGAGTRLSVL.

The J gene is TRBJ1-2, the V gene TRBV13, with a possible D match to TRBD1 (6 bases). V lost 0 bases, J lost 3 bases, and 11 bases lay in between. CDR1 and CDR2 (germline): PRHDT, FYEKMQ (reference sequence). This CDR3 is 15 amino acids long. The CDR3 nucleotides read TGTGCCAGCAGCTTAGGCCGGGGGGCTCACTATGGCTACACCTTC. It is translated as CASSLGRGAHYGYTF.

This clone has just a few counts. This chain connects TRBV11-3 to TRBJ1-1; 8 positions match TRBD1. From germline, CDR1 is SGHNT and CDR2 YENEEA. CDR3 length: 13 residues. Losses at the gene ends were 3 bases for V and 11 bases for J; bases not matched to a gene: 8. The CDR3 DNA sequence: TGTGCCAGCAGCTTCGTACGGACAGGGCTGGCTTTCTTT. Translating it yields CASSFVRTGLAFF.

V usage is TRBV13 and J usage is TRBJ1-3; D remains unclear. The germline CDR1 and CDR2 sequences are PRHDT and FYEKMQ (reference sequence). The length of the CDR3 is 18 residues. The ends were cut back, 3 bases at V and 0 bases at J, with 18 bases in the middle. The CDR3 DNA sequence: TGTGCCAGCAGCTTCACCTTGGGTCAGGCCCCCTCTGGAAACACCATATATTTT. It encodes CASSFTLGQAPSGNTIYF.

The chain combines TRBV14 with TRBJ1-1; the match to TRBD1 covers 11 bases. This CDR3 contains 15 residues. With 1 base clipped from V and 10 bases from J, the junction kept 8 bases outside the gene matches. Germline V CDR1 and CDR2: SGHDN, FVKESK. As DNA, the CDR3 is TGTGCCAGCAGCCAAGGTGGGACAGGGGGTAGAGGAGCTTTCTTT. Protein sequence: CASSQGGTGGRGAFF.

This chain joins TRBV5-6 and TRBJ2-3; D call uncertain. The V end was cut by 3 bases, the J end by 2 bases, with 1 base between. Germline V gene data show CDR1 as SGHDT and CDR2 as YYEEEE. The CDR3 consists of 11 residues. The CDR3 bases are TGTGCCAGCAGCTACACAGATACGCAGTATTTT. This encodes CASSYTDTQYF.

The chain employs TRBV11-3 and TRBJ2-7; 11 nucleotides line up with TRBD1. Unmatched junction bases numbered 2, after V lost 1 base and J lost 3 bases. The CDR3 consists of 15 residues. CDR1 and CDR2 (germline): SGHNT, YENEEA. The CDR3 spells CASSLAGTGGYEQYF. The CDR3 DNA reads TGTGCCAGCAGCTTAGCCGGGACAGGGGGCTACGAGCAGTACTTC.

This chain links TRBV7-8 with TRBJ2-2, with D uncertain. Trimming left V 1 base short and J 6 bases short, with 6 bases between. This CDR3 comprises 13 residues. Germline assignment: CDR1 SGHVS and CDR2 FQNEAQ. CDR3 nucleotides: TGTGCCAGCAGCTTAGATCTGGCCGGGGAGCTGTTTTTT. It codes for CASSLDLAGELFF. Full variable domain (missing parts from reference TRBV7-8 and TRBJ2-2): GAGVSQSPRYKVAKRGQDVALRCDPISGHVSLFWYQQALGQGPEFLTYFQNEAQLDKSGLPSDRFFAERPEGSVSTLKIQRTQQEDSAVYLCASSLDLAGELFFGEGSRLTVL.

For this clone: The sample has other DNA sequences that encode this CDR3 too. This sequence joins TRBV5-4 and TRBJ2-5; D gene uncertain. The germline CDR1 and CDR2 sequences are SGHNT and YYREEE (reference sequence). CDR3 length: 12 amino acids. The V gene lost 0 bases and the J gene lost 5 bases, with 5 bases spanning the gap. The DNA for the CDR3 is TGTGCCAGCAGCTTGGTGAGGGAGACCCAGTACTTC. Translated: CASSLVRETQYF.

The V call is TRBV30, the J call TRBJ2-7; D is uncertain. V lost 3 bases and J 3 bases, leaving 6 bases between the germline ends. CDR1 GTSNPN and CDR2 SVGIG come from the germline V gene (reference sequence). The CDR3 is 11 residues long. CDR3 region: CAWSNGYEQYF. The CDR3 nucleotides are TGTGCCTGGAGCAACGGCTACGAGCAGTACTTC.